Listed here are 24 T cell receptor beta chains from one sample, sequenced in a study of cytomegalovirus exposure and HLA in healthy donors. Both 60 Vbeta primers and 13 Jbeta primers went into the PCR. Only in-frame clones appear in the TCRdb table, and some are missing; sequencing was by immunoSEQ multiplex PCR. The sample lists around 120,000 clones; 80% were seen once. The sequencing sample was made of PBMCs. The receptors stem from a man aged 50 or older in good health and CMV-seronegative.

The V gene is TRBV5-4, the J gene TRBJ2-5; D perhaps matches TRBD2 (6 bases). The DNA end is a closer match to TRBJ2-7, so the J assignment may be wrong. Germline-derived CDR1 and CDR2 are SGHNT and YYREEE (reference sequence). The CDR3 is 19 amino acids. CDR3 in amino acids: CARRPSGGTKQVGTYEQYF. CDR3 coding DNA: TGTGCCAGACGCCCTTCCGGGGGAACCAAACAGGTAGGAACCTACGAGCAGTACTTC.

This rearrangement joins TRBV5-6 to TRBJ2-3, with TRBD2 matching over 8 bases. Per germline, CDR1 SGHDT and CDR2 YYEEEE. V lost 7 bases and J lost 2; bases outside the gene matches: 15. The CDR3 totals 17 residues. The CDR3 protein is CASGGAGGQRDTDTQYF. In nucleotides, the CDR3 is TGTGCCAGCGGAGGCGCGGGGGGCCAAAGGGACACAGATACGCAGTATTTT.

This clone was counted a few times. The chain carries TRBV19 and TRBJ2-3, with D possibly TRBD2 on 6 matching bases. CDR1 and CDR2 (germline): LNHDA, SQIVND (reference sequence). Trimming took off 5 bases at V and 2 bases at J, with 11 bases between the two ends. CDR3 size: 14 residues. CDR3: CASSVAGYTDTQYF. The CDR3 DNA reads TGTGCCAGTAGTGTGGCGGGGTACACAGATACGCAGTATTTT.

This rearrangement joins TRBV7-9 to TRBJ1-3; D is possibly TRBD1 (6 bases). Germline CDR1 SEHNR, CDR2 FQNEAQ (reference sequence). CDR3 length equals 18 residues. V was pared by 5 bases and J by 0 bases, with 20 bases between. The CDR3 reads CASSPRTARTSSGNTIYF. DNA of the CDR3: TGTGCCAGCAGCCCGAGGACAGCCAGAACCTCCTCTGGAAACACCATATATTTT.

As DNA, the CDR3 is TGCGCCAGCAGAAGAGTAGGGTTAGCGGGGGGGGGAACAGATACGCAGTATTTT. As protein: CASRRVGLAGGGTDTQYF. The chain uses TRBV10-2 and TRBJ2-3; the match to TRBD2 covers 11 bases. This CDR3 spans 18 amino acids. Germline V CDR1 and CDR2: WSHSY, SAAADI. With 6 bases clipped from V and 3 bases from J, the junction kept 14 bases outside the gene matches.

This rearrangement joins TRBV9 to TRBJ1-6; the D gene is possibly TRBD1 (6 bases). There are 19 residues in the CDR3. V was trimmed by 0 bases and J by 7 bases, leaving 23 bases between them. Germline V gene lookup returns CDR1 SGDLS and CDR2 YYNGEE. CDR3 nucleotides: TGTGCCAGCAGCGTAGAGGTCGGGGGGGGCCGGTACCAGAATTCACCCCTCCACTTT. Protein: CASSVEVGGGRYQNSPLHF.

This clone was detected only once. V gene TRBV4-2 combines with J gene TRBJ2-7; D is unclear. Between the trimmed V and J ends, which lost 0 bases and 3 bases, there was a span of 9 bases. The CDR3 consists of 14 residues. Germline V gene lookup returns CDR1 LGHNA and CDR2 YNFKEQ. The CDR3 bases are TGTGCCAGCAGCCAAGAGACCCTAGACTACGAGCAGTACTTC. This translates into CASSQETLDYEQYF.

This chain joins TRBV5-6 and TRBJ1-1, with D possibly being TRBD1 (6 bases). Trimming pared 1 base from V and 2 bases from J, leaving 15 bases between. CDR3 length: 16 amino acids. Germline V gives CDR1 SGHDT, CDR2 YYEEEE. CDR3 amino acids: CASSLLGRDTNTEAFF. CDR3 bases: TGTGCCAGCAGCTTGCTGGGTAGGGACACAAACACTGAAGCTTTCTTT.

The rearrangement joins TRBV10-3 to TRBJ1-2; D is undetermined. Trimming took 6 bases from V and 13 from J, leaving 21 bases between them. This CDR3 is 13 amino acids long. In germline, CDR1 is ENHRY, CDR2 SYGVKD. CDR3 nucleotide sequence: TGTGCCATCAGGCCAACTCGAGGCGGTATGTCCACCTTC. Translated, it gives CAIRPTRGGMSTF.

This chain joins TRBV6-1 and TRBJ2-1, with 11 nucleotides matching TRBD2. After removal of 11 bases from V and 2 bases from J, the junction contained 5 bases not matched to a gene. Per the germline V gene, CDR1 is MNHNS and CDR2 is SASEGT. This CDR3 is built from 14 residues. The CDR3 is CASLAGGPYNEQFF. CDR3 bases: TGTGCCTCATTAGCGGGGGGGCCCTACAATGAGCAGTTCTTC.

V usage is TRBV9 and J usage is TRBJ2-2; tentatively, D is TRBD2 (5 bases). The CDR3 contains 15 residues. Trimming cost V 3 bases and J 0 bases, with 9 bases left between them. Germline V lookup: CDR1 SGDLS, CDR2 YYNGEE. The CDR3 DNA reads TGTGCCAGCAGCGGTAGCGCCACGAACACCGGGGAGCTGTTTTTT. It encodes CASSGSATNTGELFF.

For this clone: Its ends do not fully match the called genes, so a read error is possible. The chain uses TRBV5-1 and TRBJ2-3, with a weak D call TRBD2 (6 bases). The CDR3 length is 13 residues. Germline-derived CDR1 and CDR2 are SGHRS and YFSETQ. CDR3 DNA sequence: TGCGCCGGCAGCCCGGGGGGCACAGATACGCAGTATTTT. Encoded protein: CAGSPGGTDTQYF. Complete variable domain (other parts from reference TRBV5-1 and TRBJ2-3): KAGVTQTPRYLIKTRGQQVTLSCSPISGHRSVSWYQQTPGQGLQFLFEYFSETQRNKGNFPGRFSGRQFSNSRSEMNVSTLELGDSALYLCAGSPGGTDTQYFGPGTRLTVL.

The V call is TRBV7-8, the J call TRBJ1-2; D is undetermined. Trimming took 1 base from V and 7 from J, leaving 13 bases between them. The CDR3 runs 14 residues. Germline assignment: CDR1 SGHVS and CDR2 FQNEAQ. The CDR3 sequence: CASSLETISGGYTF. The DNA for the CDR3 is TGTGCCAGCAGCTTAGAGACTATTAGCGGTGGCTACACCTTC. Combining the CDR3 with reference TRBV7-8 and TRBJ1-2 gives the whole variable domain GAGVSQSPRYKVAKRGQDVALRCDPISGHVSLFWYQQALGQGPEFLTYFQNEAQLDKSGLPSDRFFAERPEGSVSTLKIQRTQQEDSAVYLCASSLETISGGYTFGSGTRLTVV.

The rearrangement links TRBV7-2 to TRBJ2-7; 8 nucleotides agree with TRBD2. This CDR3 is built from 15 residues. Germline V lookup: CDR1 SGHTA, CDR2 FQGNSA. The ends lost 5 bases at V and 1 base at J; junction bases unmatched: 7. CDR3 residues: CASSVSGTESYEQYF. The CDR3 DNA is TGTGCCAGCAGCGTTAGCGGGACGGAGTCCTACGAGCAGTACTTC.

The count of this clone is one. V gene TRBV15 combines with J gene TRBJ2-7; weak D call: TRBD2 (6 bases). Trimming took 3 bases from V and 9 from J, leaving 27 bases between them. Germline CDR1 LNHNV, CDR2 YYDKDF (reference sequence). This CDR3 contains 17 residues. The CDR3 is CATSRISGGMALSLQYF. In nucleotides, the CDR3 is TGTGCCACCAGCAGGATCTCTGGGGGGATGGCCCTTTCGTTGCAGTACTTC.

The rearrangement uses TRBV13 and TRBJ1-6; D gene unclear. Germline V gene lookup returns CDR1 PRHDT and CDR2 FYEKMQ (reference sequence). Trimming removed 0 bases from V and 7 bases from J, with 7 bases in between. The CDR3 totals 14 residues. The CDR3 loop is CASSLGVRNSPLHF. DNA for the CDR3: TGTGCCAGCAGCTTAGGTGTCAGGAATTCACCCCTCCACTTT.

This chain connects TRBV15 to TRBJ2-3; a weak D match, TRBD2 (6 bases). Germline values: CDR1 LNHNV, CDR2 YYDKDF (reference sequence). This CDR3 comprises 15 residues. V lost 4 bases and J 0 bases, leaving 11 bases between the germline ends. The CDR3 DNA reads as TGTGCCACCAGCATTGGACTACCGAGCACAGATACGCAGTATTTT. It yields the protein CATSIGLPSTDTQYF.

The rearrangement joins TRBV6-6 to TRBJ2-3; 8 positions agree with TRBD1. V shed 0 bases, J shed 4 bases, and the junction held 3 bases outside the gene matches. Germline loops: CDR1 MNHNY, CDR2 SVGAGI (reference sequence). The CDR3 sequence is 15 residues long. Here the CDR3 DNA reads TGTGCCAGCAGTTACTCCGGACAGGGCCCAGATACGCAGTATTTT. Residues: CASSYSGQGPDTQYF.

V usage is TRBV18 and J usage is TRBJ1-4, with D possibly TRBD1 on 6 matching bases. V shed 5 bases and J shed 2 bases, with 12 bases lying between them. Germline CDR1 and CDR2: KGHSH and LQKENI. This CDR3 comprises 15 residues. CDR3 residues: CASSNRVATNEKLFF. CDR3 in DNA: TGTGCCAGCTCAAACAGGGTGGCCACTAATGAAAAACTGTTTTTT.

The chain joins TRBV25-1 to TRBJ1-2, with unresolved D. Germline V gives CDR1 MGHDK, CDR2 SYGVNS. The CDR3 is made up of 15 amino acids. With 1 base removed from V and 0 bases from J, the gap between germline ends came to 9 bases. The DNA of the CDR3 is TGTGCCAGCAGTGAATCAGTGCGGGCTAACTATGGCTACACCTTC. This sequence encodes CASSESVRANYGYTF.

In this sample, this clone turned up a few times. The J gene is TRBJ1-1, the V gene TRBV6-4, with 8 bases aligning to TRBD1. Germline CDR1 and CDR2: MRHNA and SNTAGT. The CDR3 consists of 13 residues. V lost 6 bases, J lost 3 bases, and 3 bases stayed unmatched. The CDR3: CASRLTGDTEAFF. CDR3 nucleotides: TGTGCCAGCAGACTGACAGGGGACACTGAAGCTTTCTTT.

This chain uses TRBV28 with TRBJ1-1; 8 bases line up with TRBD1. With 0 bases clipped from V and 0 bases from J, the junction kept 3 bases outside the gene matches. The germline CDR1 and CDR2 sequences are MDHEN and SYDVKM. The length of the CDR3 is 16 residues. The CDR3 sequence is CASSLWTGAVNTEAFF. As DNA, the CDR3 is TGTGCCAGCAGTTTATGGACAGGGGCGGTGAACACTGAAGCTTTCTTT.

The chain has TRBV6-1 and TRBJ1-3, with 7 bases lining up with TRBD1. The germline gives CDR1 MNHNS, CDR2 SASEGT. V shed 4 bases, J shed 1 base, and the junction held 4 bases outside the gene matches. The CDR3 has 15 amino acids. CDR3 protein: CASSVLGQSGNTIYF. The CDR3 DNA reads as TGTGCCAGCAGTGTTTTGGGACAGTCTGGAAACACCATATATTTT.

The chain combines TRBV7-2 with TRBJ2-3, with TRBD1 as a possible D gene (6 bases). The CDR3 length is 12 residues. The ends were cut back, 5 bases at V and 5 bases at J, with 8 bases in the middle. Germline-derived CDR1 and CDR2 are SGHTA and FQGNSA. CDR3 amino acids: CASSAGEDTQYF. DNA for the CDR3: TGTGCCAGCAGCGCAGGGGAAGATACGCAGTATTTT. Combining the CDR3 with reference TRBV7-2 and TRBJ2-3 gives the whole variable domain GAGVSQSPSNKVTEKGKDVELRCDPISGHTALYWYRQSLGQGLEFLIYFQGNSAPDKSGLPSDRFSAERTGGSVSTLTIQRTQQEDSAVYLCASSAGEDTQYFGPGTRLTVL.